Listed below are T cell receptor beta chains from one sample, sequenced in a study of CD4 T cells in relation to SARS-CoV-2 and coronaviruses. These receptors' antigens are unknown. Measured with immunoSEQ multiplex PCR; TCRdb has only the in-frame clones, and not every one. The profile covers some 23,000 clones, with around 78% appearing a single time and roughly a fifth taken by the ten largest. Specimen: CD4+ T cells from PBMCs, cultured in vitro. The receptors shown here come from a human donor in good health. CDR3s include the opening cysteine and the closing phenylalanine or tryptophan. The D gene is left open where the match is weak. Only some rows state a clone size, as once, few, many or a class for expanded clones.

v_gene: TRBV19; abundance: -; d_gene: -; len: 16; j_gene: TRBJ2-5; CDR3aa: CASSNQYPGQRGTQYF; CDR3nt: TGTGCCAGTAGTAACCAATACCCGGGACAGCGGGGGACCCAGTACTTC
v_gene: TRBV5-6; abundance: -; d_gene: TRBD2; len: 17; j_gene: TRBJ2-1; CDR3aa: CASSLGPSGRSYNEQFF; CDR3nt: TGTGCCAGCAGCTTGGGGCCTAGCGGGAGAAGCTACAATGAGCAGTTCTTC
v_gene: TRBV7-2; abundance: -; d_gene: TRBD2; len: 14; j_gene: TRBJ2-1; CDR3aa: CASSLTFTGGEQFF; CDR3nt: TGTGCCAGCAGCCTCACCTTTACGGGAGGTGAGCAGTTCTTC
v_gene: TRBV5-6; abundance: few; d_gene: -; len: 14; j_gene: TRBJ2-3; CDR3aa: CASSFGLGTDTQYF; CDR3nt: TGTGCCAGCAGCTTCGGCCTCGGCACAGATACGCAGTATTTT
v_gene: TRBV6-5; abundance: -; d_gene: -; len: 13; j_gene: TRBJ2-3; CDR3aa: CASKQPGTDTQYF; CDR3nt: TGTGCCAGCAAACAACCAGGGACAGATACGCAGTATTTT
v_gene: TRBV3-1/TRBV3-2; abundance: -; d_gene: TRBD2; len: 17; j_gene: TRBJ2-1; CDR3aa: CASSQVISSGGKDEQFF; CDR3nt: TGTGCCAGCAGCCAAGTGATATCTAGCGGGGGGAAAGATGAGCAGTTCTTC
v_gene: TRBV30; abundance: -; d_gene: TRBD2; len: 15; j_gene: TRBJ2-1; CDR3aa: CAWSVLAGVENEQFF; CDR3nt: TGTGCCTGGAGTGTTCTGGCGGGAGTCGAGAATGAGCAGTTCTTC
v_gene: TRBV2; abundance: few; d_gene: -; len: 14; j_gene: TRBJ2-5; CDR3aa: CASSELLGRETQYF; CDR3nt: TGTGCCAGCAGTGAGCTGCTGGGGCGTGAGACCCAGTACTTC
v_gene: TRBV5-1; abundance: -; d_gene: -; len: 16; j_gene: TRBJ1-1; CDR3aa: CASSLAFNRVVTEAFF; CDR3nt: TGCGCCAGCAGCTTGGCCTTCAACAGGGTGGTCACTGAAGCTTTCTTT
v_gene: TRBV5-1; abundance: -; d_gene: TRBD2; len: 15; j_gene: TRBJ2-5; CDR3aa: CASSPGTSGGETQYF; CDR3nt: TGCGCCAGCAGCCCCGGGACTAGCGGAGGGGAGACCCAGTACTTC
v_gene: TRBV27; abundance: -; d_gene: -; len: 14; j_gene: TRBJ2-2; CDR3aa: CASSWQGNTGELFF; CDR3nt: TGTGCCAGCAGTTGGCAGGGGAACACCGGGGAGCTGTTTTTT
v_gene: TRBV5-1; abundance: -; d_gene: -; len: 14; j_gene: TRBJ1-6; CDR3aa: CASSPALDGSPLHF; CDR3nt: TGCGCCAGCAGCCCCGCCTTGGACGGGTCACCCCTCCACTTT
v_gene: TRBV7-2; abundance: -; d_gene: TRBD1; len: 16; j_gene: TRBJ1-2; CDR3aa: CASSLGTGGAYSGYTF; CDR3nt: TGTGCCAGCAGCTTAGGGACAGGGGGCGCGTACAGTGGCTACACCTTC
v_gene: TRBV9; abundance: -; d_gene: TRBD2; len: 14; j_gene: TRBJ2-7; CDR3aa: CASSVTSGNHEQYF; CDR3nt: TGTGCCAGCAGCGTCACTAGCGGGAACCACGAGCAGTACTTC
v_gene: TRBV4-3; abundance: -; d_gene: -; len: 17; j_gene: TRBJ2-7; CDR3aa: CASSQVIGARTNYEQYF; CDR3nt: TGCGCCAGCAGCCAAGTTATTGGGGCGCGGACGAACTACGAGCAGTACTTC
v_gene: TRBV7-9; abundance: -; d_gene: -; len: 17; j_gene: TRBJ2-7; CDR3aa: CASSPSGWGGDSYEQYF; CDR3nt: TGTGCCAGCAGCCCCTCGGGGTGGGGCGGGGACTCCTACGAGCAGTACTTC
v_gene: TRBV27; abundance: -; d_gene: TRBD1; len: 13; j_gene: TRBJ1-2; CDR3aa: CASSAGTGGGYTF; CDR3nt: TGTGCCAGCAGTGCCGGGACAGGGGGAGGCTACACCTTC
v_gene: TRBV21-1; abundance: -; d_gene: -; len: 14; j_gene: TRBJ2-1; CDR3aa: CASSKGDRGNEQFF; CDR3nt: TGTGCCAGCAGCAAAGGGGACAGGGGTAATGAGCAGTTCTTC
v_gene: TRBV12-5; abundance: -; d_gene: TRBD2; len: 13; j_gene: TRBJ2-1; CDR3aa: CASGGSGRGEQFF; CDR3nt: TGTGCTAGTGGTGGTAGCGGGAGAGGTGAGCAGTTCTTC
v_gene: TRBV5-8; abundance: -; d_gene: -; len: 16; j_gene: TRBJ1-3; CDR3aa: CASSFQGVSSGNTIYF; CDR3nt: TGTGCCAGCAGCTTTCAGGGCGTTAGCTCTGGAAACACCATATATTTT
v_gene: TRBV11-2; abundance: -; d_gene: -; len: 14; j_gene: TRBJ1-1; CDR3aa: CASSLLSMNTEAFF; CDR3nt: TGTGCCAGCAGCTTGCTGAGCATGAACACTGAAGCTTTCTTT
v_gene: TRBV6-4; abundance: -; d_gene: -; len: 12; j_gene: TRBJ1-1; CDR3aa: CASSDFTGEAFF; CDR3nt: TGTGCCAGCAGTGACTTCACAGGAGAAGCTTTCTTT
v_gene: TRBV10-3; abundance: -; d_gene: -; len: 13; j_gene: TRBJ2-2; CDR3aa: CAIRAGNTGELFF; CDR3nt: TGTGCCATCAGGGCGGGGAACACCGGGGAGCTGTTTTTT
v_gene: TRBV27; abundance: -; d_gene: TRBD2; len: 18; j_gene: TRBJ2-2; CDR3aa: CASSFTPGLVGNTGELFF; CDR3nt: TGTGCCAGCAGTTTTACACCGGGACTAGTGGGAAACACCGGGGAGCTGTTTTTT
v_gene: TRBV5-4; abundance: -; d_gene: -; len: 13; j_gene: TRBJ2-2; CDR3aa: CASSFRGAGELFF; CDR3nt: TGTGCCAGCAGCTTCCGGGGCGCCGGGGAGCTGTTTTTT
v_gene: TRBV5-1; abundance: -; d_gene: TRBD1; len: 14; j_gene: TRBJ2-7; CDR3aa: CASSVDRVAYEQYF; CDR3nt: TGCGCCAGCAGCGTGGACAGGGTTGCCTACGAGCAGTACTTC
v_gene: TRBV19; abundance: -; d_gene: -; len: 15; j_gene: TRBJ2-3; CDR3aa: CASRPQSGSTDTQYF; CDR3nt: TGTGCCAGTAGGCCTCAGAGCGGGAGCACAGATACGCAGTATTTT
v_gene: TRBV7-8; abundance: -; d_gene: TRBD1; len: 17; j_gene: TRBJ1-2; CDR3aa: CASSSIRTIPGQGARAF; CDR3nt: TGTGCCAGCAGCTCGATACGGACCATACCGGGACAGGGGGCACGCGCCTTC
v_gene: TRBV4-1; abundance: once; d_gene: TRBD1; len: 15; j_gene: TRBJ1-1; CDR3aa: CASSQGQGLNTEAFF; CDR3nt: TGCGCCAGCAGCCAGGGACAGGGATTGAACACTGAAGCTTTCTTT
v_gene: TRBV7-9; abundance: -; d_gene: -; len: 13; j_gene: TRBJ1-2; CDR3aa: CATETGRAYGYTF; CDR3nt: TGTGCCACCGAGACAGGAAGGGCCTATGGCTACACCTTC
v_gene: TRBV5-4; abundance: -; d_gene: -; len: 14; j_gene: TRBJ2-3; CDR3aa: CASSLDLGPDTQYF; CDR3nt: TGTGCCAGCAGCTTGGATTTGGGTCCAGATACGCAGTATTTT
v_gene: TRBV9; abundance: once; d_gene: -; len: 15; j_gene: TRBJ2-1; CDR3aa: CASRPIAVSYNEQFF; CDR3nt: TGTGCCAGCAGACCCATAGCGGTGTCCTACAATGAGCAGTTCTTC
v_gene: TRBV6-4; abundance: -; d_gene: TRBD1; len: 16; j_gene: TRBJ2-2; CDR3aa: CASSDPLAGGTGELFF; CDR3nt: TGTGCCAGCAGTGACCCACTGGCAGGGGGTACCGGGGAGCTGTTTTTT
v_gene: TRBV25-1; abundance: -; d_gene: -; len: 15; j_gene: TRBJ1-2; CDR3aa: CASSANFREYYGYTF; CDR3nt: TGTGCCAGCAGTGCCAACTTTAGGGAATACTATGGCTACACCTTC
v_gene: TRBV6-5; abundance: -; d_gene: -; len: 15; j_gene: TRBJ1-6; CDR3aa: CASSYSPGLNSPLHF; CDR3nt: TGTGCCAGCAGTTACTCGCCGGGACTGAATTCACCCCTCCACTTT
v_gene: TRBV9; abundance: -; d_gene: TRBD2; len: 15; j_gene: TRBJ2-5; CDR3aa: CASSKSGSVQETQYF; CDR3nt: TGTGCCAGCAGCAAGAGCGGGAGTGTCCAAGAGACCCAGTACTTC
v_gene: TRBV7-2; abundance: -; d_gene: TRBD2; len: 16; j_gene: TRBJ2-1; CDR3aa: CASSLVAAGGLWEQFF; CDR3nt: TGTGCCAGCAGCTTAGTTGCAGCGGGGGGGCTTTGGGAGCAGTTCTTC
v_gene: TRBV21-1; abundance: few; d_gene: -; len: 16; j_gene: TRBJ1-1; CDR3aa: CASSKGRGAPNTEAFF; CDR3nt: TGTGCCAGCAGCAAAGGGAGAGGGGCTCCGAACACTGAAGCTTTCTTT
v_gene: TRBV3-1/TRBV3-2; abundance: -; d_gene: -; len: 13; j_gene: TRBJ1-2; CDR3aa: CASSQGGNYGYTF; CDR3nt: TGTGCCAGCAGCCAAGGCGGGAACTATGGCTACACCTTC
v_gene: TRBV5-4; abundance: -; d_gene: -; len: 15; j_gene: TRBJ2-5; CDR3aa: CASKGGLGKQETQYF; CDR3nt: TGTGCCAGCAAGGGGGGATTGGGCAAACAAGAGACCCAGTACTTC
v_gene: TRBV18; abundance: -; d_gene: TRBD2; len: 16; j_gene: TRBJ2-1; CDR3aa: CASSPAGLVTSSEQFF; CDR3nt: TGTGCCAGCTCCCCGGCGGGACTAGTCACTTCGAGTGAGCAGTTCTTC
v_gene: TRBV10-2; abundance: -; d_gene: TRBD1; len: 15; j_gene: TRBJ2-5; CDR3aa: CASRPGQRNQETQYF; CDR3nt: TGCGCCAGCAGACCGGGACAGCGTAACCAAGAGACCCAGTACTTC
v_gene: TRBV3-1/TRBV3-2; abundance: -; d_gene: TRBD2; len: 13; j_gene: TRBJ2-5; CDR3aa: CASSQGGEETQYF; CDR3nt: TGTGCCAGCAGCCAGGGGGGGGAGGAGACCCAGTACTTC
v_gene: TRBV3-1/TRBV3-2; abundance: few; d_gene: TRBD2; len: 14; j_gene: TRBJ2-7; CDR3aa: CASSSVGGGSEQYF; CDR3nt: TGTGCCAGCAGCTCTGTCGGGGGAGGGTCCGAGCAGTACTTC
v_gene: TRBV9; abundance: -; d_gene: -; len: 12; j_gene: TRBJ2-1; CDR3aa: CASSVEGFEQFF; CDR3nt: TGTGCCAGCAGCGTAGAGGGATTCGAGCAGTTCTTC
v_gene: TRBV7-9; abundance: -; d_gene: -; len: 14; j_gene: TRBJ1-1; CDR3aa: CASSPPLGNTEAFF; CDR3nt: TGTGCCAGCAGCCCGCCCCTTGGGAACACTGAAGCTTTCTTT
v_gene: TRBV9; abundance: -; d_gene: TRBD2; len: 16; j_gene: TRBJ2-5; CDR3aa: CASSARTSGGSETQYF; CDR3nt: TGTGCCAGCAGCGCCCGGACTAGCGGGGGCTCAGAGACCCAGTACTTC
v_gene: TRBV2; abundance: -; d_gene: TRBD2; len: 14; j_gene: TRBJ2-5; CDR3aa: CASRRTSMLETQYF; CDR3nt: TGTGCCAGCAGGAGGACTAGCATGCTGGAGACCCAGTACTTC